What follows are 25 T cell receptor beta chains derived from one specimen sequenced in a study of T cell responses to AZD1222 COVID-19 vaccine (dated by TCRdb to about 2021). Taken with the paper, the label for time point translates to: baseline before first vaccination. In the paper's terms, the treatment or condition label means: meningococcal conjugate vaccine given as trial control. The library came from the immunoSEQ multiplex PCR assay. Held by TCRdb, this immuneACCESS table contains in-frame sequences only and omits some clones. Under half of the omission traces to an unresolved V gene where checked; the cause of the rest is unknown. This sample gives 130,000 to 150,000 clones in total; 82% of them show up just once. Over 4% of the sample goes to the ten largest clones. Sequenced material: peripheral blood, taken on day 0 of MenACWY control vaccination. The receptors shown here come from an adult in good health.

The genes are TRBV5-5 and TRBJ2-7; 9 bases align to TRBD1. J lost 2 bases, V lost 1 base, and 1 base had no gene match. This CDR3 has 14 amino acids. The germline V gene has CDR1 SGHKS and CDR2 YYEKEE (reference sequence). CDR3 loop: CASSLRDRAYEQYF. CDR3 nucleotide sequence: TGTGCCAGCAGCTTGCGGGACAGGGCCTACGAGCAGTACTTC.

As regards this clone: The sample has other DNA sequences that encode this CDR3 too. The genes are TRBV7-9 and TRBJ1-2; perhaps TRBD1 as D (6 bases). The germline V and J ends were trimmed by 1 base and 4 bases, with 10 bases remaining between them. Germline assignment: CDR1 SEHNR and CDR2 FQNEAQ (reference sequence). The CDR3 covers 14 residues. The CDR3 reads CASSLGGGAYGYTF. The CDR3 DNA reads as TGTGCCAGCAGCTTAGGAGGGGGGGCCTATGGCTACACCTTC.

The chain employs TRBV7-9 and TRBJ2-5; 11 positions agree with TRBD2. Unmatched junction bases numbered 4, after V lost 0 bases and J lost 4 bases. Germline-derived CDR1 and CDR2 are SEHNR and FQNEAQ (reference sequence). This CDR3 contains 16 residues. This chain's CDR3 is CASSLAITSGGETQYF. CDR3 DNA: TGTGCCAGCAGCTTAGCGATAACTAGCGGGGGAGAGACCCAGTACTTC.

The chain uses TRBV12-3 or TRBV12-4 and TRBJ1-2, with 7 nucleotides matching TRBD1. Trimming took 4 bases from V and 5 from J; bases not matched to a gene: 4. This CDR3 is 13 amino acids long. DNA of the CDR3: TGTGCCAGCAGTTCCTCGGGACAGTATGGCTACACCTTC. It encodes CASSSSGQYGYTF.

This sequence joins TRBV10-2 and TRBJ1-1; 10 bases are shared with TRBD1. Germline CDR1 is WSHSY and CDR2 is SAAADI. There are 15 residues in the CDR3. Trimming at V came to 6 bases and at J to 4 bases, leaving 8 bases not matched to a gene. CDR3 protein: CASSVDRGLVTEAFF. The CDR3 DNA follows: TGCGCCAGCAGCGTTGACAGGGGGCTGGTCACTGAAGCTTTCTTT.

CDR3 amino acids: CAWSPGTANRGNQPQHF. In DNA, the CDR3 is TGTGCCTGGTCTCCCGGGACAGCAAACAGGGGCAATCAGCCCCAGCATTTT. V is TRBV30 and J is TRBJ1-5; 7 bases are a match to TRBD1. This CDR3 region has 17 residues. Germline lookup yields CDR1 GTSNPN and CDR2 SVGIG (reference sequence). V shed 5 bases, J shed 2 bases, and the junction held 15 bases outside the gene matches.

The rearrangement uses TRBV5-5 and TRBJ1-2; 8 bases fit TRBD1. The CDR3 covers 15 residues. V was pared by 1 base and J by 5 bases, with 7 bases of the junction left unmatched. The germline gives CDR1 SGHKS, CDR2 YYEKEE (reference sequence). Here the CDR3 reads CASSLNRDRSYGYTF. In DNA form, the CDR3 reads TGTGCCAGCAGCTTGAACCGGGACAGGAGTTATGGCTACACCTTC.

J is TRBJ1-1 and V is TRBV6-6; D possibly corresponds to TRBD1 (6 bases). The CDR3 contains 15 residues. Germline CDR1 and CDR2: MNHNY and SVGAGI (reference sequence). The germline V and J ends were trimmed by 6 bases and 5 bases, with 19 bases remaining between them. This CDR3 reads CASRQTGERWTEAFF. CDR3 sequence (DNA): TGTGCCAGCAGGCAGACAGGCGAACGGTGGACTGAAGCTTTCTTT.

The CDR3: CATSTDRALREKLFF. CDR3 nucleotides: TGTGCCACCAGCACCGACAGGGCCCTCAGGGAAAAACTGTTTTTT. The chain combines TRBV15 with TRBJ1-4; 7 bases are a match to TRBD1. The CDR3 covers 15 residues. Losses at the gene ends were 4 bases for V and 8 bases for J; bases not matched to a gene: 10. CDR1 and CDR2 (germline): LNHNV, YYDKDF (reference sequence).

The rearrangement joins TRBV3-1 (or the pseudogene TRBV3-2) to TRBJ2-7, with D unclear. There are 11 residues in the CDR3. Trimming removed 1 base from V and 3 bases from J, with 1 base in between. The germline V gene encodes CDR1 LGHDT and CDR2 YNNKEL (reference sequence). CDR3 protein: CASSQGYEQYF. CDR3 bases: TGTGCCAGCAGCCAAGGCTACGAGCAGTACTTC.

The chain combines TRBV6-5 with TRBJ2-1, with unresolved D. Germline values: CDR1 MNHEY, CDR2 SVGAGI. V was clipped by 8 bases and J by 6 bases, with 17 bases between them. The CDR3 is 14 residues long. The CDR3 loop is CASGSPMAANEQFF. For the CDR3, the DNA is TGTGCCAGCGGATCCCCTATGGCGGCCAATGAGCAGTTCTTC.

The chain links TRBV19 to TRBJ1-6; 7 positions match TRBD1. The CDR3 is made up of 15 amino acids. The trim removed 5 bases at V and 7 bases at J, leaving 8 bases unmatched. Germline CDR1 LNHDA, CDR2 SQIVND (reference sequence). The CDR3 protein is CASSLGQEVNSPLHF. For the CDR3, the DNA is TGTGCCAGTAGTCTCGGACAGGAAGTAAATTCACCCCTCCACTTT.

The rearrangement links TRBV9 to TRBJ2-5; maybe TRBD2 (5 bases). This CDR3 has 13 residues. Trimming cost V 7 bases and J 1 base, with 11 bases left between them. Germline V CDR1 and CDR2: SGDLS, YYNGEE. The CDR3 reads CASSFSGQETQYF. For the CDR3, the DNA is TGTGCCAGCTCCTTCAGCGGCCAAGAGACCCAGTACTTC. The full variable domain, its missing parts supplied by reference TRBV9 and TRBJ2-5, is DSGVTQTPKHLITATGQRVTLRCSPRSGDLSVYWYQQSLDQGLQFLIQYYNGEERAKGNILERFSAQQFPDLHSELNLSSLELGDSALYFCASSFSGQETQYFGPGTRLLVL.

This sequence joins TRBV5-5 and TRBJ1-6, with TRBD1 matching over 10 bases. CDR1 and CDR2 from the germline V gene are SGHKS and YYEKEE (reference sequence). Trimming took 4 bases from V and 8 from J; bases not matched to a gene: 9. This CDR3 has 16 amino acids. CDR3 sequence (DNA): TGTGCCAGCAGCAGAATGACAGGGGGCACGTATTCACCCCTCCACTTT. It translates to CASSRMTGGTYSPLHF.

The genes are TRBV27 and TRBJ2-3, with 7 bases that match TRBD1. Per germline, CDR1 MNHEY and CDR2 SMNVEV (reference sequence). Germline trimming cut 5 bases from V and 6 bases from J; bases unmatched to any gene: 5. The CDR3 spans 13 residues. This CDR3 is CASSRTGVDTQYF. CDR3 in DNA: TGTGCCAGCAGTCGGACAGGAGTGGATACGCAGTATTTT.

CDR3 region: CASRLEGREGRYSNQPQHF. The CDR3 nucleotides are TGCGCCAGCAGGCTAGAGGGCAGGGAGGGGCGATATAGCAATCAGCCCCAGCATTTT. This sequence joins TRBV23-1 and TRBJ1-5, with D maybe TRBD1 (5 bases). TRBV23-1 is known as an ORF, though its function is uncertain. The V gene lost 6 bases and the J gene lost 0 bases, with 24 bases spanning the gap. The CDR3 length is 19 residues.

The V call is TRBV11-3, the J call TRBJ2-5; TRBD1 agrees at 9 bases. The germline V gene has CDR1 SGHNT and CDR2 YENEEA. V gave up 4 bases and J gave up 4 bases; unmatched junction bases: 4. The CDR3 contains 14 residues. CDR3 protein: CASSWTGELETQYF. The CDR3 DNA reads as TGTGCCAGCAGCTGGACAGGGGAATTAGAGACCCAGTACTTC.

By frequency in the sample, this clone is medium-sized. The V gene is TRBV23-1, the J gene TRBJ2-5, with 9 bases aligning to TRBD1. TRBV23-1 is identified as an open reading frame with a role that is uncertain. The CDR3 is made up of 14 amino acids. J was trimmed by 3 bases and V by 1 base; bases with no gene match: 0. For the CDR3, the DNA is TGCGCCAGCAGTCAATGGGACAGGGAAGAGACCCAGTACTTC. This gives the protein CASSQWDREETQYF.

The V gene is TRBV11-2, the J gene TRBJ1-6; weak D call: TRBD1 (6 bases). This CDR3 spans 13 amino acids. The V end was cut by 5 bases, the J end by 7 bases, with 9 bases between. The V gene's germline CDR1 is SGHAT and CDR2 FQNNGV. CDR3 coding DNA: TGTGCCAGCAGCAACACAGGGAATTCACCCCTCCACTTT. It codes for CASSNTGNSPLHF.

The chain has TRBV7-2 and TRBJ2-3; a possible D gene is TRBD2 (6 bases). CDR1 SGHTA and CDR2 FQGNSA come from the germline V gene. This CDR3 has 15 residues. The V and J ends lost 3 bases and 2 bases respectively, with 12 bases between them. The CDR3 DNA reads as TGTGCCAGCAGCTTCCAGGGACTGAACACAGATACGCAGTATTTT. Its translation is CASSFQGLNTDTQYF.

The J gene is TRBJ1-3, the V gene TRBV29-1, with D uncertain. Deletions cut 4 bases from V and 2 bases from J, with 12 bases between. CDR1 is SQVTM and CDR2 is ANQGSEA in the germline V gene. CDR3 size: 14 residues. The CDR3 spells CSVAAGVPGNTIYF. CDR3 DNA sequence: TGCAGCGTTGCCGCAGGCGTACCTGGAAACACCATATATTTT. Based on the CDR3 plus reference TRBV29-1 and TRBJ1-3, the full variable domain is SAVISQKPSRDICQRGTSLTIQCQVDSQVTMMFWYRQQPGQSLTLIATANQGSEATYESGFVIDKFPISRPNLTFSTLTVSNMSPEDSSIYLCSVAAGVPGNTIYFGEGSWLTVV.

DNA for the CDR3: TGTGCCAGCAGCTTAACGGGCTCATCCCCCACAGATACGCAGTATTTT. This codes for CASSLTGSSPTDTQYF. This rearrangement joins TRBV7-6 to TRBJ2-3; D gene uncertain. CDR1 and CDR2 (germline): SGHVS, FNYEAQ. Trimming shortened V by 2 bases and J by 2 bases, and 14 bases separated the two germline ends. The length of the CDR3 is 16 residues.

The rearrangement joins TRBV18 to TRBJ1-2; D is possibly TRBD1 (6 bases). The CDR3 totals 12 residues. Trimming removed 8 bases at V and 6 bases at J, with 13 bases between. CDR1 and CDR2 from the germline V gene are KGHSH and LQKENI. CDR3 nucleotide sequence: TGTGCCAGCCAAGGCGGGGGCCATGGCTACACCTTC. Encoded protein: CASQGGGHGYTF.

CDR3 loop: CASSATANYGYTF. CDR3 coding DNA: TGTGCCAGCAGCGCTACAGCTAACTATGGCTACACCTTC. The chain is built from TRBV5-5 and TRBJ1-2; D not certain. The CDR3 covers 13 residues. V was clipped by 4 bases and J by 0 bases, with 7 bases between them. Germline V gene lookup returns CDR1 SGHKS and CDR2 YYEKEE (reference sequence).

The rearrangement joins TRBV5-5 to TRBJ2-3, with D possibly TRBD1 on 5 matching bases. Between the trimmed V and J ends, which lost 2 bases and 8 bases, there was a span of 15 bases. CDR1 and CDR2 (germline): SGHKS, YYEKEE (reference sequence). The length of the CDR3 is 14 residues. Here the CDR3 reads CASSFQRDSRTQYF. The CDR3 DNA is TGTGCCAGCAGCTTCCAACGAGACAGTCGTACGCAGTATTTT.